Below are 6 T cell receptor beta chains sequenced from a single sample in a study of blood T cell repertoires in COVID-19. Some clones are missing from TCRdb's copy, which holds only in-frame ones; the method was immunoSEQ multiplex PCR. Among 120,000 or so clones listed, less than 90% were seen once. Sequencing input: peripheral blood. The source is a woman younger than 45 who had recovered from COVID-19.

The genes are TRBV7-9 and TRBJ1-2, with D tentatively TRBD1 (6 bases). There are 18 residues in the CDR3. Trimming removed 0 bases from V and 3 bases from J, with 20 bases in between. Germline V gives CDR1 SEHNR, CDR2 FQNEAQ (reference sequence). Written as DNA, the CDR3 is TGTGCCAGCAGCTTAGCATCTAGTCGGGGGGCGCGTGACTATGGCTACACCTTC. Translated: CASSLASSRGARDYGYTF.

The chain recombines TRBV3-1 (or the pseudogene TRBV3-2) with TRBJ1-3, with 8 bases fitting TRBD1. Unmatched junction bases numbered 8, after V lost 5 bases and J lost 2 bases. From germline, CDR1 is LGHDT and CDR2 YNNKEL (reference sequence). There are 16 residues in the CDR3. CDR3 loop: CASSSTWTGTGNTIYF. CDR3 DNA: TGTGCCAGCAGCTCTACCTGGACAGGGACTGGAAACACCATATATTTT.

The chain couples TRBV6-5 to TRBJ2-5, with a weak D call TRBD2 (6 bases). The ends were cut back, 8 bases at V and 5 bases at J, with 12 bases in the middle. The CDR3 has 12 residues. Germline CDR1 is MNHEY and CDR2 is SVGAGI. The CDR3 region has the DNA TGTGCCAGCGGCGGACTAAGGGAGACCCAGTACTTC. This translates into CASGGLRETQYF.

This clone has a count of ten or more. V is TRBV5-4 and J is TRBJ2-5; 10 nucleotides align to TRBD1. The germline CDR1 and CDR2 sequences are SGHNT and YYREEE (reference sequence). The CDR3 extends over 15 amino acids. Trimming removed 2 bases from V and 3 bases from J; junction bases left unmatched: 4. CDR3 DNA sequence: TGTGCCAGCAGCTTAAGGACAGGGGGAGAAGAGACCCAGTACTTC. It codes for CASSLRTGGEETQYF.

The gene calls are TRBV10-3 and TRBJ2-1; the D is unclear. Trimming removed 0 bases from V and 9 bases from J, with 12 bases in between. The CDR3 totals 14 residues. Germline assignment: CDR1 ENHRY and CDR2 SYGVKD. The CDR3 reads CAISESATPGEQFF. DNA of the CDR3: TGTGCCATCAGTGAGTCGGCGACTCCCGGTGAGCAGTTCTTC.

The chain uses TRBV24-1 and TRBJ2-1; 11 nucleotides align to TRBD2. The germline CDR1 and CDR2 sequences are KGHDR and SFDVKD. The trim removed 7 bases at V and 4 bases at J, leaving 2 bases unmatched. This CDR3 region has 14 residues. The CDR3 DNA reads as TGTGCCACCAGCCCTAGCGGGAGGTACAATGAGCAGTTCTTC. Translation gives CATSPSGRYNEQFF.